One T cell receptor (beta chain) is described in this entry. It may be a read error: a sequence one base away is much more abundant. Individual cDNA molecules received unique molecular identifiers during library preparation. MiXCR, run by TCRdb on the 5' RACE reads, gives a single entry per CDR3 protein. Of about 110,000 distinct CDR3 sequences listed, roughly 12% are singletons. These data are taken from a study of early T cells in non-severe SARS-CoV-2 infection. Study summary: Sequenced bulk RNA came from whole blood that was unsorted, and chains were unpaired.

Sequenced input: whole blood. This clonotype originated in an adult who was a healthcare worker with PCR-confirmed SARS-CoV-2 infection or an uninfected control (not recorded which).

The CDR3 nucleotides are TGTGCCAGCAATGAATCGAGGGCTTTGGAGGAGCAGTACTTC. This encodes CASNESRALEEQYF. The chain carries TRBV25-1 and TRBJ2-7; tentatively, D is TRBD2 (5 bases). Germline V gene sequence: CDR1 MGHDK, CDR2 SYGVNS. This CDR3 spans 14 amino acids.